The text below deals with one T cell receptor beta chain. The antigen is not known. Libraries were prepared by immunoSEQ multiplex PCR; TCRdb keeps only in-frame clonotypes and omits some of them. The repertoire holds some 150,000 clones, with 80% to 95% as singletons. V lost 3 bases and J lost 5, with 22 bases in between. Germline V lookup: CDR1 GTSNPN, CDR2 SVGIG (reference sequence). CDR3 size: 16 residues. The sample comes from a study of T cell responses to AZD1222 COVID-19 vaccine. Study context: The study pooled second doses at about 4 or about 12 weeks. Regarding the study as a whole: The peak T cell response came first, and repertoires were sampled only after it. It was only a handful of AZD1222 recipients who were seropositive at baseline. Recipients of two AZD1222 doses showed rising Spike-specific TCR breadth and depth.

This chain connects TRBV30 to TRBJ1-2; D is perhaps TRBD1 (6 bases). The receptor was derived from an adult in good health. Sequenced material: peripheral blood, taken on day 0 of AZD1222 vaccination. This chain's CDR3 is CAWRPQGKAGGYGYTF. The CDR3 DNA follows: TGTGCCTGGAGACCCCAGGGGAAAGCCGGCGGGTATGGCTACACCTTC.